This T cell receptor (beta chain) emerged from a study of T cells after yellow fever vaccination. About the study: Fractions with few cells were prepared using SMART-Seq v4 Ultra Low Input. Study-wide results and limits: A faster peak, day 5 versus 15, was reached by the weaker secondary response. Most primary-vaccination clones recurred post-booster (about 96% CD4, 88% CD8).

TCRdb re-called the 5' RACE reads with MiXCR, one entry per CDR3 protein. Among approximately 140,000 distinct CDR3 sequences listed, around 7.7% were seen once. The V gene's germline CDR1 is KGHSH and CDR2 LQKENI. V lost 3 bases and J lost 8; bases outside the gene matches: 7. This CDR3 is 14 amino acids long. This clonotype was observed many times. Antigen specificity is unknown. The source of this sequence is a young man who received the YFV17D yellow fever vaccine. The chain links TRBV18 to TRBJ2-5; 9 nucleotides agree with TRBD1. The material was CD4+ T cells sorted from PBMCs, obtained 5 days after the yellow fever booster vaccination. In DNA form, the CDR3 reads TGTGCCAGCTCACCGCCACCGGGACAGGGAACCCAGTACTTC. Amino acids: CASSPPPGQGTQYF.